This TCR beta chain comes out of a study of shared clonotypes between healthy human individuals. Sequenced by immunoSEQ multiplex PCR; TCRdb stores in-frame clones only, minus some. Of approximately 2.4 million clones listed, under 97% are singletons. Trimming removed 8 bases from V and 8 bases from J; junction bases left unmatched: 9. The CDR3 extends over 13 amino acids. The germline gives CDR1 GTSNPN, CDR2 SVGIG (reference sequence). The chain links TRBV30 to TRBJ1-4, with 9 nucleotides matching TRBD1. The receptor comes from a man between 18 and 29 years old in good health. Sequenced sample: naive CD4+ T cells sorted from blood. Described subset: CD45RA+ positively selected. CDR3 bases: TGTGCCGCCCGGACAGGGGAGACAGAAAAACTGTTTTTT. Protein sequence: CAARTGETEKLFF.